The rows below give T cell receptor beta chains drawn from one sample of a study of blood T cells in healthy people across ages. TCRdb reprocessed the 5' RACE reads via MiXCR and lists one record per CDR3 protein. The table includes roughly 1,700,000 distinct CDR3 sequences, 28% detected once. Sequencing was carried out using blood. These receptors were taken from a woman in her twenties or thirties in good health. Each CDR3 is given without its conserved first and last residue.

V: TRBV5-1; J: TRBJ2-7; CDR3: ASSLRHGVYEQY
V: TRBV20-1; J: TRBJ2-5; CDR3: SAGTSGRATNKETQY
V: TRBV14; J: TRBJ1-4; CDR3: ASSQGNEDEKLF
V: TRBV6-2/TRBV6-3; J: TRBJ2-7; CDR3: ASSGSVYEQY
V: TRBV5-6; J: TRBJ2-7; CDR3: ASSLKWEVPPYEQY
V: TRBV29-1; J: TRBJ2-1; CDR3: SVESGLAGGYNEQF
V: TRBV4-1; J: TRBJ2-5; CDR3: ASRYRTGEETQY
V: TRBV29-1; J: TRBJ1-2; CDR3: SVRPVLYGYT
V: TRBV5-1; J: TRBJ2-7; CDR3: ASTGTSSSYEQY
V: TRBV27; J: TRBJ1-2; CDR3: ASSLSFRDPYGYT
V: TRBV4-3; J: TRBJ2-7; CDR3: ASSQESSGVTYEQY
V: TRBV20-1; J: TRBJ2-3; CDR3: SASGSDTTDTQY
V: TRBV6-5; J: TRBJ2-4; CDR3: ASSYRAEGQGKNIQY
V: TRBV5-1; J: TRBJ1-2; CDR3: ASSLQQGADYGYT
V: TRBV29-1; J: TRBJ2-7; CDR3: SVSPGVSYEQY
V: TRBV5-1; J: TRBJ2-5; CDR3: ASSLVLVGPRETQY